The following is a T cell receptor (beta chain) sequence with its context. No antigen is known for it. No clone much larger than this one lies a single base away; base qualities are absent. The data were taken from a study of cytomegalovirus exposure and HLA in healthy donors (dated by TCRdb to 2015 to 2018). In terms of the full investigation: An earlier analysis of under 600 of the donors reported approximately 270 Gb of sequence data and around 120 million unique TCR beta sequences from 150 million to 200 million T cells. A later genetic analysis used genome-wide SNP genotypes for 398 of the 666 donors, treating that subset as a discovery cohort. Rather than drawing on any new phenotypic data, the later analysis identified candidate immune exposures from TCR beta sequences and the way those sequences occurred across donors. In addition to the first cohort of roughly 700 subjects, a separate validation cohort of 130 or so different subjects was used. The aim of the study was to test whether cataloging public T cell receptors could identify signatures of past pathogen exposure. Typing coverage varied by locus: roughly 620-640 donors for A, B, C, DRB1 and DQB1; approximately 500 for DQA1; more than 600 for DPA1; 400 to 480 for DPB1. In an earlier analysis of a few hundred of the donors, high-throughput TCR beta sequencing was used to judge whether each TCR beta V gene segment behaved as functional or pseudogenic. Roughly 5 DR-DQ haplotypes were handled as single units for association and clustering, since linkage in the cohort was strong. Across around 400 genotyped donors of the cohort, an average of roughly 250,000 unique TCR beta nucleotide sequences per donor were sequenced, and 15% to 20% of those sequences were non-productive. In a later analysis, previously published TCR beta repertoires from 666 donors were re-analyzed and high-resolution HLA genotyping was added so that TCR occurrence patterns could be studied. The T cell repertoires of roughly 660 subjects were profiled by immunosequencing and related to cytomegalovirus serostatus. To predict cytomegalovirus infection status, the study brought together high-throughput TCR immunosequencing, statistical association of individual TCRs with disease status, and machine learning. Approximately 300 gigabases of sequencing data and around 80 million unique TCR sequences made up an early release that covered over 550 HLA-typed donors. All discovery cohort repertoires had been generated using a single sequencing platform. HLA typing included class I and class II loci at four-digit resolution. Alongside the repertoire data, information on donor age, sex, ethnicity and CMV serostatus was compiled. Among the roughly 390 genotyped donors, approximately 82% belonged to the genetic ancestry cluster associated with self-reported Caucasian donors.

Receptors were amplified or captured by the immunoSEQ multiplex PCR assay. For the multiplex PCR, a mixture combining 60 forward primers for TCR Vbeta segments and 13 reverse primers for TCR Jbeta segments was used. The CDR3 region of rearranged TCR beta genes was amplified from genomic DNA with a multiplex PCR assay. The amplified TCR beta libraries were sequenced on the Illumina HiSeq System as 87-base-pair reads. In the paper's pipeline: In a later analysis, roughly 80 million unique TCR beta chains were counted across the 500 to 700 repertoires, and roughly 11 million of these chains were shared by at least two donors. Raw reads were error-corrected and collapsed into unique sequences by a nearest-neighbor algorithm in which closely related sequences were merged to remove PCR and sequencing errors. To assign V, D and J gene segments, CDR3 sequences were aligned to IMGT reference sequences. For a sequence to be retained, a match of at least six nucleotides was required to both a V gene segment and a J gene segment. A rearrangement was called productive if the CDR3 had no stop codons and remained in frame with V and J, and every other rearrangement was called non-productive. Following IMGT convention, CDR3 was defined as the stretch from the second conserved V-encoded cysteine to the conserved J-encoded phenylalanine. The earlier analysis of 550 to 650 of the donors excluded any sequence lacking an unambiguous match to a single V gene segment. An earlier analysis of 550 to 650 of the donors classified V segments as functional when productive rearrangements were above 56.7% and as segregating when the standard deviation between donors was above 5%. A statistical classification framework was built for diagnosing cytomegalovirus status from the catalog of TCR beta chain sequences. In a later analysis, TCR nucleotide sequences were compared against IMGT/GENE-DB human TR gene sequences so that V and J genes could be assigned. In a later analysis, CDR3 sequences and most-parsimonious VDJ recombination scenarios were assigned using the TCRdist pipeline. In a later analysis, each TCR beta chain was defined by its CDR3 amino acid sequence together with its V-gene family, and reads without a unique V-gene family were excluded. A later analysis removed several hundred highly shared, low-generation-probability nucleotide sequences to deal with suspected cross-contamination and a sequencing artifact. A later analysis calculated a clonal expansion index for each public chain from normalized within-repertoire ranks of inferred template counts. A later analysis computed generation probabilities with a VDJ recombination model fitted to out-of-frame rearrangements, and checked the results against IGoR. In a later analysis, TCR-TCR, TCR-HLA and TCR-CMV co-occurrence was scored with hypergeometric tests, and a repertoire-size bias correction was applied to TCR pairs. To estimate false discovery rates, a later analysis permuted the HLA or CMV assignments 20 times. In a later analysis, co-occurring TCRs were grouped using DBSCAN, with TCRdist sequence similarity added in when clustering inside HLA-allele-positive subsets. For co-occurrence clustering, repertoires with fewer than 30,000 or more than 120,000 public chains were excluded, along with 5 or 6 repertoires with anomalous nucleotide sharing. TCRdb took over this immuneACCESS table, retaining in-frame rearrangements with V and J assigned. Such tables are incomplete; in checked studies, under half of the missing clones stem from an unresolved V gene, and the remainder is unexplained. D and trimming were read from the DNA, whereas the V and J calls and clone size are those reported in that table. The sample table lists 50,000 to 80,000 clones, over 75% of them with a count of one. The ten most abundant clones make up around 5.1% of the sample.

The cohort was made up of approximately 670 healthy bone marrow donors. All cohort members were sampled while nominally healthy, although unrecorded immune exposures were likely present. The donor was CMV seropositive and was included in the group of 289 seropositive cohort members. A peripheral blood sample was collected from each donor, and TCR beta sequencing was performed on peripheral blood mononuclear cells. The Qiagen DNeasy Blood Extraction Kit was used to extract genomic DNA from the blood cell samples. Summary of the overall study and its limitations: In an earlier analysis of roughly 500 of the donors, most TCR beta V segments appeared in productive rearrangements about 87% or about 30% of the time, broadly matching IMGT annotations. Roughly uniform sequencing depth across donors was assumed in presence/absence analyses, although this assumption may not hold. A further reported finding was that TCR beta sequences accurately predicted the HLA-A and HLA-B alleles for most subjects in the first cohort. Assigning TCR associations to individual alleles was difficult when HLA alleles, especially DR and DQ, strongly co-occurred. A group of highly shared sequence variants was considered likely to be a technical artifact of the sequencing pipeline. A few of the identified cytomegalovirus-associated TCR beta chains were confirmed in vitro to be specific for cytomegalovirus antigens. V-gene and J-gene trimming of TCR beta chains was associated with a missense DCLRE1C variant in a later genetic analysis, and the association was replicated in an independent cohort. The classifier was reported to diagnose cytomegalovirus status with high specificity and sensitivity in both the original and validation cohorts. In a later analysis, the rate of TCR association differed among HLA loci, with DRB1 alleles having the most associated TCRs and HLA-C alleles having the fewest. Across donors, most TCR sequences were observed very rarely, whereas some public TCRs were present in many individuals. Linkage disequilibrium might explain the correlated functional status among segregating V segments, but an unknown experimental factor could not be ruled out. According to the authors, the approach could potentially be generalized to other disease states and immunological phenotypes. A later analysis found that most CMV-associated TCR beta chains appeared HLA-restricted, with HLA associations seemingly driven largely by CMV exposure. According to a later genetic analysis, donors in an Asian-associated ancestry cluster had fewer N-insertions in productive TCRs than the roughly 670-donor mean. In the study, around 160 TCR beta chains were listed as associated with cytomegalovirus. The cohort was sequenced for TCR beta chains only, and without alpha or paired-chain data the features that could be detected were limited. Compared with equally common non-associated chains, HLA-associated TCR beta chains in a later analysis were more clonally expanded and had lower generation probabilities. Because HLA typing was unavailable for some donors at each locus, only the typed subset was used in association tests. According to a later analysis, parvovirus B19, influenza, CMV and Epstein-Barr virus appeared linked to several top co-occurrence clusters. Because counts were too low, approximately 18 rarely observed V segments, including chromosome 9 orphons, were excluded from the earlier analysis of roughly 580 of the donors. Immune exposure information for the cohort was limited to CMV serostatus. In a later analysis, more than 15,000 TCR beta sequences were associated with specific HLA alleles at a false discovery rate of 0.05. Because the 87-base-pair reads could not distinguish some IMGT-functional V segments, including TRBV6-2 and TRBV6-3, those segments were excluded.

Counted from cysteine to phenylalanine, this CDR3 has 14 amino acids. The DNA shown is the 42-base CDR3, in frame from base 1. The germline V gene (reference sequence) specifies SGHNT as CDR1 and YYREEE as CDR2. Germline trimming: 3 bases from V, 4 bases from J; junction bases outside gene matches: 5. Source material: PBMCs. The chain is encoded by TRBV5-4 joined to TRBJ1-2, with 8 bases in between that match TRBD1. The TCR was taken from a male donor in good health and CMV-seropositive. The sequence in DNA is TGTGCCAGCAGCTCGGGACAGGCGGTCTATGGCTACACCTTC. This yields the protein CASSSGQAVYGYTF.